The 17 T cell receptor beta chains below all came from one sample that was sequenced in a study of immune cell composition in non-small cell lung cancer. Using immunoSEQ multiplex PCR, the repertoire was profiled, and TCRdb retains in-frame clones only, with some absent. The data hold about 4,300 clones, with about 80% observed a single time. The sample consisted of lung tumor tissue. The receptors come from a human donor with non-small cell lung cancer.

This chain connects TRBV5-1 to TRBJ2-7; D is perhaps TRBD1 (5 bases). The CDR3 loop spans 14 amino acids. Trimming pared 4 bases from V and 0 bases from J, leaving 11 bases between. The V gene's germline CDR1 is SGHRS and CDR2 YFSETQ. CDR3 nucleotide sequence: TGCGCCAGCAGCAAACAGGCAAGCTCCTACGAGCAGTACTTC. This gives the protein CASSKQASSYEQYF.

In regard to this clone: Other nucleotide sequences in the sample specify the same CDR3. This sequence joins TRBV30 and TRBJ1-2; possible D gene TRBD1, 6 bases. CDR1 and CDR2 from the germline V gene are GTSNPN and SVGIG (reference sequence). The CDR3 loop spans 14 amino acids. Trimming took 0 bases from V and 3 from J, leaving 11 bases between them. The CDR3 loop reads CAWSVAGAHYGYTF. DNA for the CDR3: TGTGCCTGGAGTGTAGCGGGGGCACACTATGGCTACACCTTC.

CDR3 loop: CASSARSQTSYGYTF. The CDR3 DNA follows: TGTGCCAGCTCAGCACGGAGCCAGACGTCTTATGGCTACACCTTC. The V call is TRBV18, the J call TRBJ1-2; D is ambiguous. This CDR3 comprises 15 residues. Trimming left V 5 bases short and J 5 bases short, with 18 bases between. In germline, CDR1 is KGHSH, CDR2 LQKENI.

The CDR3 is CASSYSRREGNEQFF. The CDR3 bases are TGTGCCAGCAGTTACTCGCGACGGGAGGGGAATGAGCAGTTCTTC. The J gene is TRBJ2-1, the V gene TRBV6-5, with TRBD2 matching over 8 bases. Germline V lookup: CDR1 MNHEY, CDR2 SVGAGI. This CDR3 has 15 residues. The J segment lost 7 bases and the V segment lost 0 bases, leaving 5 bases of the junction unmatched.

J is TRBJ2-5 and V is TRBV5-4; 8 bases align to TRBD2. Losses at the gene ends were 1 base for V and 5 bases for J; bases not matched to a gene: 7. CDR1 is SGHNT and CDR2 is YYREEE in the germline V gene (reference sequence). The CDR3 extends over 15 amino acids. CDR3: CASSLMRGAGETQYF. Here the CDR3 DNA reads TGTGCCAGCAGCTTGATGCGGGGGGCGGGGGAGACCCAGTACTTC.

The chain employs TRBV7-8 and TRBJ1-1; a possible D gene is TRBD1 (5 bases). The length of the CDR3 is 15 residues. V lost 5 bases, J lost 1 base, and 14 bases lay in between. Germline CDR1 is SGHVS and CDR2 is FQNEAQ. CDR3 sequence: CASSPTYGANTEAFF. In DNA, the CDR3 is TGTGCCAGCAGCCCGACGTATGGGGCGAACACTGAAGCTTTCTTT.

By share of the sample, this clone is large. V and J are TRBV11-2 and TRBJ1-1; D might be TRBD1 (5 bases). The CDR3 contains 14 residues. Per germline, CDR1 SGHAT and CDR2 FQNNGV. With 4 bases removed from V and 4 bases from J, the gap between germline ends came to 13 bases. The CDR3 bases are TGTGCCAGCAGCTACAGCCTCGGGGGCACTGAAGCTTTCTTT. Its translation is CASSYSLGGTEAFF.

The gene calls are TRBV4-1 and TRBJ2-7; TRBD1 aligns across 7 bases. V lost 0 bases to trimming and J lost 6 bases; unmatched junction nucleotides: 5. Germline V lookup: CDR1 MGHRA, CDR2 YSYEKL. This CDR3 is 14 amino acids long. This chain's CDR3 is CASSQETGFVEQYF. As DNA, the CDR3 is TGCGCCAGCAGCCAAGAGACAGGGTTTGTCGAGCAGTACTTC.

The chain recombines TRBV28 with TRBJ2-3, with D tentatively TRBD2 (6 bases). This CDR3 has 15 amino acids. CDR1 is MDHEN, CDR2 SYDVKM, per germline. Between the trimmed V and J ends, which lost 3 bases and 2 bases, there was a span of 12 bases. The CDR3: CASSFLSGVTDTQYF. The CDR3 DNA sequence: TGTGCCAGCAGTTTTTTATCGGGGGTCACAGATACGCAGTATTTT.

This chain joins TRBV7-9 and TRBJ1-1, with TRBD1 matching over 8 bases. The V and J ends lost 5 bases and 0 bases, in that order; junction bases with no gene match: 14. Germline values: CDR1 SEHNR, CDR2 FQNEAQ (reference sequence). There are 18 residues in the CDR3. CDR3 sequence (DNA): TGTGCCAGCAGCCCAAAGCCAGGGACAGGAGGTGTGAACACTGAAGCTTTCTTT. Protein: CASSPKPGTGGVNTEAFF.

The CDR3 loop is CAISDRGTTAFF. CDR3 nucleotides: TGTGCCATCAGTGACCGCGGCACGACAGCTTTCTTT. The chain employs TRBV10-3 and TRBJ1-1, with D uncertain. CDR3 length: 12 residues. V lost 3 bases to trimming and J lost 10 bases, with 12 bases between them. Germline V gene sequence: CDR1 ENHRY, CDR2 SYGVKD.

The rearrangement uses TRBV7-2 and TRBJ2-5; 9 nucleotides line up with TRBD1. Unmatched junction bases numbered 8, after V lost 9 bases and J lost 6 bases. This CDR3 comprises 13 residues. Per germline, CDR1 SGHTA and CDR2 FQGNSA. CDR3 DNA sequence: TGTGCCAGTGGGACAGGGAACGGGAAGACCCAGTACTTC. Translated: CASGTGNGKTQYF. Combining the CDR3 with reference TRBV7-2 and TRBJ2-5 gives the whole variable domain GAGVSQSPSNKVTEKGKDVELRCDPISGHTALYWYRQSLGQGLEFLIYFQGNSAPDKSGLPSDRFSAERTGGSVSTLTIQRTQQEDSAVYLCASGTGNGKTQYFGPGTRLLVL.

V gene TRBV28 combines with J gene TRBJ2-5; 7 positions agree with TRBD2. After removal of 6 bases from V and 2 bases from J, the junction contained 6 bases not matched to a gene. This CDR3 is built from 14 residues. Germline V CDR1 and CDR2: MDHEN, SYDVKM. The CDR3, as DNA: TGTGCCAGCAGGATCGGAGCGGGACAAGAGACCCAGTACTTC. Its translation: CASRIGAGQETQYF.

Written as DNA, the CDR3 is TGCGCCAGCAGTGCTCAGGGCCAAAGGGACATTCAGTACTTC. Protein: CASSAQGQRDIQYF. The rearrangement links TRBV10-1 to TRBJ2-4; D might be TRBD1 (5 bases). The germline V and J ends were trimmed by 4 bases and 8 bases, with 15 bases remaining between them. The CDR3 runs 14 residues. Germline-derived CDR1 and CDR2 are WNHNN and SYGVQD (reference sequence).

This clone appeared a few times. The rearrangement links TRBV28 to TRBJ2-5, with 10 bases identical to TRBD1. The CDR3 covers 14 residues. The trim removed 7 bases at V and 4 bases at J, leaving 6 bases unmatched. Per the germline V gene, CDR1 is MDHEN and CDR2 is SYDVKM. The CDR3 here is CASKGQGWSETQYF. CDR3 nucleotides: TGTGCCAGCAAGGGACAGGGGTGGTCAGAGACCCAGTACTTC.

The chain uses TRBV5-4 and TRBJ2-5; 12 bases map to TRBD1. CDR3 length equals 15 residues. Germline V gene sequence: CDR1 SGHNT, CDR2 YYREEE (reference sequence). Trimming cost V 4 bases and J 3 bases; bases outside gene matches: 4. Here the CDR3 DNA reads TGTGCCAGCAGCCCCGGGACAGGGGGCGAAGAGACCCAGTACTTC. Its protein is CASSPGTGGEETQYF.

The gene calls are TRBV7-6 and TRBJ1-1; D is possibly TRBD1 (5 bases). Germline V gives CDR1 SGHVS, CDR2 FNYEAQ. V was pared by 4 bases and J by 1 base, with 10 bases between. The CDR3 consists of 14 residues. The DNA of the CDR3 is TGTGCCAGCAGCTCAGGGTTGTCGAACACTGAAGCTTTCTTT. Its protein product is CASSSGLSNTEAFF. The whole variable domain, remainder taken from reference TRBV7-6 and TRBJ1-1, is GAGVSQSPRYKVTKRGQDVALRCDPISGHVSLYWYRQALGQGPEFLTYFNYEAQQDKSGLPNDRFSAERPEGSISTLTIQRTEQRDSAMYRCASSSGLSNTEAFFGQGTRLTVV.